The 9 T cell receptor beta chains given below trace back to one sample, sequenced in a study of identical twins. TCRdb itself ran the 5' RACE reads through MiXCR, one entry per CDR3 protein. This table has some 210,000 distinct CDR3 sequences, 15% to 20% appearing once. These data were also filed under a second study, of T cells expressing NK-cell markers.

Sequenced input: CD8+ T cells sorted from blood. The receptors were gathered from a woman under 30 in good health.

The sample holds a few counts of this clonotype. The chain combines TRBV5-1 with TRBJ2-3; TRBD2 might be the D (6 bases). V shed 1 base and J shed 5 bases, with 11 bases lying between them. Germline V gene sequence: CDR1 SGHRS, CDR2 YFSETQ. CDR3 length: 14 residues. CDR3 residues: CASSLYYSGDTQYF. The CDR3, as DNA: TGCGCCAGCAGCTTGTATTATAGCGGAGATACGCAGTATTTT.

This clonotype was detected only a few times. A read error may account for a junction end that differs from germline. The rearrangement joins TRBV12-3 or TRBV12-4 to TRBJ1-2, with D unclear. This CDR3 has 16 amino acids. The CDR3 region has the DNA TGTGCCAGCAGTCCGCGAAGGGTGGGGATGAACTCTGGCTACACCTTC. Its protein is CASSPRRVGMNSGYTF.

The sample holds many counts of this clonotype. J is TRBJ2-2 and V is TRBV2, with D possibly being TRBD2 (6 bases). V dropped 9 bases and J dropped 8 bases, with 7 bases sitting between them. This CDR3 spans 10 amino acids. Germline-derived CDR1 and CDR2 are SNHLY and FYNNEI. The CDR3, as DNA: TGTGCCAGTGCGGGAGGGGAGCTGTTTTTT. This gives the protein CASAGGELFF.

This clonotype was recorded a few times. This sequence joins TRBV10-3 and TRBJ2-2; tentative D call: TRBD2 (5 bases). The CDR3 contains 19 residues. Between the trimmed V and J ends, which lost 0 bases and 1 base, there was a span of 18 bases. The germline gives CDR1 ENHRY, CDR2 SYGVKD. The CDR3 DNA follows: TGTGCCATCAGTGAGTCGGGGTCGAGGGAGAGGGTGAACACCGGGGAGCTGTTTTTT. This gives the protein CAISESGSRERVNTGELFF.

This clonotype was picked up many times. The gene calls are TRBV9 and TRBJ1-1; D is ambiguous. The CDR3 runs to 14 residues. V was trimmed by 6 bases and J by 1 base, leaving 13 bases between them. Germline values: CDR1 SGDLS, CDR2 YYNGEE. CDR3 loop: CASTVDARNTEAFF. DNA for the CDR3: TGTGCCAGCACCGTGGACGCGAGGAACACTGAAGCTTTCTTT.

The chain couples TRBV4-1 to TRBJ1-2; TRBD1 matches 10 bases. The CDR3 runs to 14 residues. The V segment lost 0 bases and the J segment 8 bases; nucleotides outside the gene matches: 3. Germline V gene sequence: CDR1 MGHRA, CDR2 YSYEKL. CDR3 in DNA: TGCGCCAGCAGCCAAGAGGGACAGGGGTGGGGCTACACCTTC. Translating it yields CASSQEGQGWGYTF.

This clonotype appeared a few times. V gene TRBV7-9 combines with J gene TRBJ2-1, with TRBD2 matching 12 bases. V dropped 5 bases and J dropped 4; count of bases not matched to a gene: 9. The germline CDR1 and CDR2 sequences are SEHNR and FQNEAQ (reference sequence). The CDR3 is 17 residues long. For the CDR3, the DNA is TGTGCCAGCAGCCCCCGGACTAGCGGGATAGAGTACAATGAGCAGTTCTTC. Translation: CASSPRTSGIEYNEQFF.

This clonotype was observed a few times. The rearrangement joins TRBV6-1 to TRBJ2-1; no definite D call. This CDR3 is built from 12 residues. Germline CDR1 is MNHNS and CDR2 is SASEGT. Deletions cut 2 bases from V and 7 bases from J, with 6 bases between. The CDR3 DNA reads TGTGCCAGCAGTGAAATCCGGAATGAGCAGTTCTTC. Translated, it gives CASSEIRNEQFF.

The J gene is TRBJ2-3, the V gene TRBV7-2, with unresolved D. The length of the CDR3 is 16 residues. Germline V lookup: CDR1 SGHTA, CDR2 FQGNSA. Trimming shortened V by 2 bases and J by 2 bases, and 14 bases separated the two germline ends. The CDR3 nucleotides are TGTGCCAGCAGCTTATCGGCGGTTTTTAACACAGATACGCAGTATTTT. Residues: CASSLSAVFNTDTQYF. The whole variable domain, filled in from reference TRBV7-2 and TRBJ2-3, reads GAGVSQSPSNKVTEKGKDVELRCDPISGHTALYWYRQSLGQGLEFLIYFQGNSAPDKSGLPSDRFSAERTGGSVSTLTIQRTQQEDSAVYLCASSLSAVFNTDTQYFGPGTRLTVL.